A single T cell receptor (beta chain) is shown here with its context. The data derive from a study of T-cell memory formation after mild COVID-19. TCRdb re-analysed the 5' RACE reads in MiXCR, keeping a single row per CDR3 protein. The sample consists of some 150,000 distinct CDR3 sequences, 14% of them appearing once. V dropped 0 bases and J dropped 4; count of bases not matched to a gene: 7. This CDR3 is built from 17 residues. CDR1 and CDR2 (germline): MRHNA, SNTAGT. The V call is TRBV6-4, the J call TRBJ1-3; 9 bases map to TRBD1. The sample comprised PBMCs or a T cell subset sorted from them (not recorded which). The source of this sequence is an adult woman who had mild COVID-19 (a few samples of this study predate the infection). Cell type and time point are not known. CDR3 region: CASSDSIGTGRGNTIYF. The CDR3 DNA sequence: TGTGCCAGCAGTGACTCGATTGGGACAGGGAGAGGAAACACCATATATTTT.